This T cell receptor (beta chain) emerged from a study of vaccination and CD4 T cells after COVID-19. Study in general: Overlapping SARS-CoV-2, HCoV-NL63, HCoV-OC43 and HCoV-229E spike peptides stimulated the cells. Study-level results: Going from 21 to 38, median SARS-CoV-2-reactive clonotypes did not rise significantly.

Treatment denoted: roughly nine-day PBMC culture with coronavirus spike peptide pools or control peptides (ViraFEST assay). With peptide pools, ViraFEST first expanded antigen-specific T cells and afterwards sequenced their TCRs. Sequencing of the DNA from cultured CD4+ T cells was carried out with the Oncomine TCR Beta short-read assay. Genomic DNA was taken out of cultured CD4+ T cells by extraction. TCRdb used MiXCR to reprocess the PCR reads, holding one entry per CDR3 protein. The table includes about 15,000 distinct CDR3 sequences, 30% to 40% detected once. The ends were cut back, 6 bases at V and 2 bases at J, with 10 bases in the middle. Germline CDR1 and CDR2: SEHNR and FQNEAQ (reference sequence). CDR3 length: 14 amino acids. As to this clonotype: Its antigen is still unknown.

This sequence joins TRBV7-9 and TRBJ1-4; D not resolved. The receptor was isolated from a human donor who had recovered from COVID-19. The sample consisted of CD4+ T cells from blood, cultured in vitro, taken before SARS-CoV-2 vaccination. CDR3 DNA: TGTGCCAGCAGTCGGGGTTCCACTAATGAAAAACTGTTTTTT. It codes for CASSRGSTNEKLFF.